One and the same sample provided the 32 T cell receptor beta chains below, sequenced in a study of cytomegalovirus exposure and HLA in healthy donors. Sequenced by immunoSEQ multiplex PCR; TCRdb stores in-frame clones only, minus some. The sample lists 200,000 to 250,000 clones; approximately 88% were seen once. Sequencing was carried out using PBMCs. Receptor source: a woman in her thirties in good health and CMV-seropositive.

The rearrangement uses TRBV6-5 and TRBJ1-1; possible D gene TRBD1, 5 bases. This CDR3 spans 14 amino acids. V was cut by 4 bases and J by 0 bases, with 9 bases left in between. Germline CDR1 reads MNHEY; CDR2 reads SVGAGI. The CDR3 spells CASSFGALNTEAFF. In nucleotides, the CDR3 is TGTGCCAGCAGTTTTGGGGCACTGAACACTGAAGCTTTCTTT.

V and J are TRBV11-3 and TRBJ1-1; D uncertain. V lost 0 bases and J lost 1, with 9 bases in between. The CDR3 length is 15 residues. The V gene's germline CDR1 is SGHNT and CDR2 YENEEA. The CDR3 DNA sequence: TGTGCCAGCAGCTTAGATCCGGCTGGGAACACTGAAGCTTTCTTT. Protein: CASSLDPAGNTEAFF.

This clone appeared once. The V gene is TRBV18, the J gene TRBJ2-7; D perhaps matches TRBD1 (6 bases). V dropped 3 bases and J dropped 5 bases, with 14 bases sitting between them. The CDR3 contains 14 residues. Germline loops: CDR1 KGHSH, CDR2 LQKENI. CDR3 bases: TGTGCCAGCTCACCTCACAGGGATGGCCACGAGCAGTACTTC. As protein: CASSPHRDGHEQYF.

This clone was detected a few times. The CDR3 protein is CASSLGLAGSYEQYF. The CDR3 nucleotides are TGTGCCAGCAGTTTAGGACTAGCGGGGTCCTACGAGCAGTACTTC. The chain joins TRBV27 to TRBJ2-7; 12 bases match TRBD2. The CDR3 loop spans 15 amino acids. Looked up from germline, CDR1 is MNHEY and CDR2 is SMNVEV (reference sequence). With 2 bases clipped from V and 1 base from J, the junction kept 0 bases outside the gene matches.

This clone has only one observation. J is TRBJ2-7 and V is TRBV28, with 11 bases identical to TRBD1. Trimming took 5 bases from V and 7 from J; bases not matched to a gene: 7. The CDR3 length is 14 residues. CDR1 and CDR2 from the germline V gene are MDHEN and SYDVKM. The CDR3 loop is CASSQGQGANEQYF. CDR3 coding DNA: TGTGCCAGCAGTCAAGGACAGGGGGCGAATGAGCAGTACTTC.

The chain is built from TRBV28 and TRBJ1-2; tentatively, D is TRBD1 (6 bases). The CDR3 sequence is 13 residues long. The germline V gene has CDR1 MDHEN and CDR2 SYDVKM. Trimming shortened V by 6 bases and J by 8 bases, and 16 bases separated the two germline ends. CDR3 nucleotide sequence: TGTGCCAGCAGGCGTTCAGGGGAGGGAGGCTACACCTTC. Translated: CASRRSGEGGYTF.

This clone was seen at least ten times. The chain joins TRBV28 to TRBJ1-2; possibly TRBD1 for D (5 bases). Per germline, CDR1 MDHEN and CDR2 SYDVKM. The CDR3 runs to 13 residues. V was trimmed by 5 bases and J by 4 bases, leaving 11 bases between them. Written as DNA, the CDR3 is TGTGCCAGCAGTACTAGGGGAGCCTATGGCTACACCTTC. This translates into CASSTRGAYGYTF.

Written as DNA, the CDR3 is TGTGCCAGCAGAGTTCCAGGACGGTGGAAAGAGACCCAGTACTTC. Protein: CASRVPGRWKETQYF. V usage is TRBV6-1 and J usage is TRBJ2-5; D is undetermined. V lost 6 bases to trimming and J lost 3 bases, with 17 bases between them. The CDR3 runs 15 residues. Germline V lookup: CDR1 MNHNS, CDR2 SASEGT.

The chain couples TRBV7-9 to TRBJ2-7; D unclear. CDR1 and CDR2 from the germline V gene are SEHNR and FQNEAQ (reference sequence). The ends were cut back, 1 base at V and 2 bases at J, with 9 bases in the middle. The CDR3 has 14 amino acids. CDR3 nucleotide sequence: TGTGCCAGCAGCTTAGTTGAGAAGCCCTACGAGCAGTACTTC. Translated, it gives CASSLVEKPYEQYF.

The genes are TRBV5-1 and TRBJ2-1; 7 bases agree with TRBD2. The CDR3 is made up of 14 amino acids. The germline V gene encodes CDR1 SGHRS and CDR2 YFSETQ. After removal of 4 bases from V and 6 bases from J, the junction contained 7 bases not matched to a gene. The CDR3 region has the DNA TGCGCCAGCAGCGCAGGACTAGAAGGCAATGAGCAGTTCTTC. Its translation: CASSAGLEGNEQFF.

The chain has TRBV5-6 and TRBJ1-1; D is possibly TRBD1 (5 bases). The germline CDR1 and CDR2 sequences are SGHDT and YYEEEE. This CDR3 is 13 amino acids long. The V gene lost 1 base and the J gene lost 6 bases, with 10 bases spanning the gap. In nucleotides, the CDR3 is TGTGCCAGCAGCTTGCGTCGGGGGGCTGAAGCTTTCTTT. Protein sequence: CASSLRRGAEAFF. The entire variable domain, with the rest obtained from reference TRBV5-6 and TRBJ1-1, is as follows: DAGVTQSPTHLIKTRGQQVTLRCSPKSGHDTVSWYQQALGQGPQFIFQYYEEEERQRGNFPDRFSGHQFPNYSSELNVNALLLGDSALYLCASSLRRGAEAFFGQGTRLTVV.

The rearrangement uses TRBV10-2 and TRBJ2-1, with TRBD2 matching over 10 bases. V was clipped by 8 bases and J by 3 bases; unmatched bases: 1. The CDR3 is 13 amino acids. Germline V gene data show CDR1 as WSHSY and CDR2 as SAAADI. This chain's CDR3 is CASVAGGYNEQFF. The CDR3 DNA sequence: TGCGCCAGCGTAGCGGGAGGCTACAATGAGCAGTTCTTC.

The rearrangement links TRBV13 to TRBJ1-1; D call uncertain. In germline, CDR1 is PRHDT, CDR2 FYEKMQ (reference sequence). V dropped 0 bases and J dropped 6 bases, with 8 bases sitting between them. The CDR3 contains 13 residues. CDR3 in amino acids: CASSLGGESEAFF. DNA for the CDR3: TGTGCCAGCAGCTTAGGTGGGGAATCTGAAGCTTTCTTT.

The genes are TRBV4-2 and TRBJ1-2; the D gene is possibly TRBD1 (6 bases). Trimming took 0 bases from V and 2 from J, leaving 13 bases between them. CDR1 and CDR2 from the germline V gene are LGHNA and YNFKEQ. This CDR3 spans 16 amino acids. CDR3 bases: TGTGCCAGCAGCCAAGAACCCAGGGGTGGGAACTATGGCTACACCTTC. Protein product: CASSQEPRGGNYGYTF.

The rearrangement joins TRBV28 to TRBJ2-7; 13 bases agree with TRBD2. V lost 5 bases and J lost 3; bases outside the gene matches: 16. CDR1 and CDR2 from the germline V gene are MDHEN and SYDVKM. The CDR3 is made up of 19 amino acids. CDR3 residues: CASSKSAGLAGVSDYEQYF. As DNA, the CDR3 is TGTGCCAGCAGTAAATCTGCAGGACTAGCGGGAGTTTCGGACTACGAGCAGTACTTC. The variable domain in full, completed from reference TRBV28 and TRBJ2-7, reads DVKVTQSSRYLVKRTGEKVFLECVQDMDHENMFWYRQDPGLGLRLIYFSYDVKMKEKGDIPEGYSVSREKKERFSLILESASTNQTSMYLCASSKSAGLAGVSDYEQYFGPGTRLTVT.

This clone was found once. The rearrangement links TRBV6-5 to TRBJ2-1, with D possibly being TRBD1 (5 bases). The CDR3 totals 15 residues. The germline V gene has CDR1 MNHEY and CDR2 SVGAGI. V dropped 6 bases and J dropped 7 bases, with 19 bases sitting between them. The DNA of the CDR3 is TGTGCCAGCAGCCAGGGTCTCGAATTTCGGAATGAGCAGTTCTTC. Encoded protein: CASSQGLEFRNEQFF.

This chain links TRBV28 with TRBJ1-1, with 7 nucleotides matching TRBD1. V gave up 6 bases and J gave up 2 bases; unmatched junction bases: 9. The CDR3 contains 15 residues. Germline CDR1 and CDR2: MDHEN and SYDVKM. CDR3 nucleotide sequence: TGTGCCAGCAGGGACCGGGACAGAGACAACACTGAAGCTTTCTTT. This gives the protein CASRDRDRDNTEAFF.

V gene TRBV28 combines with J gene TRBJ2-7, with a possible D match to TRBD1 (6 bases). The CDR3 has 12 residues. V shed 5 bases and J shed 3 bases, with 8 bases lying between them. The V gene's germline CDR1 is MDHEN and CDR2 SYDVKM. DNA of the CDR3: TGTGCCAGCAGTCCAGGGGTCTACGAGCAGTACTTC. Its protein product is CASSPGVYEQYF.

The CDR3 DNA reads TGTGCCAGCAGCGTAGATTATGGCATATCCAAAAACATTCAGTACTTC. Translating it yields CASSVDYGISKNIQYF. The chain recombines TRBV9 with TRBJ2-4; D is ambiguous. With 0 bases removed from V and 2 bases from J, the gap between germline ends came to 12 bases. Germline lookup yields CDR1 SGDLS and CDR2 YYNGEE. The CDR3 sequence is 16 residues long.

This clone has only one observation. The chain is built from TRBV30 and TRBJ1-3, with D possibly being TRBD1 (6 bases). V shed 5 bases and J shed 2 bases, with 13 bases lying between them. Per the germline V gene, CDR1 is GTSNPN and CDR2 is SVGIG (reference sequence). The CDR3 sequence is 14 residues long. The CDR3 sequence is CAWYRGTPGNTIYF. CDR3 DNA: TGTGCCTGGTATAGGGGGACCCCTGGAAACACCATATATTTT.

The V gene is TRBV19, the J gene TRBJ2-7; 7 bases line up with TRBD2. The CDR3 runs 13 residues. Per germline, CDR1 LNHDA and CDR2 SQIVND (reference sequence). V shed 7 bases and J 6 bases; nucleotides not matched to a gene: 9. The CDR3 reads CASTKVPGGEQYF. The CDR3 DNA is TGTGCCAGTACCAAGGTCCCGGGGGGCGAGCAGTACTTC.

This clone was counted at least ten times. The rearrangement joins TRBV10-3 to TRBJ1-3, with 7 positions matching TRBD1. Unmatched junction bases numbered 13, after V lost 2 bases and J lost 6 bases. CDR1 is ENHRY, CDR2 SYGVKD, per germline. The CDR3 contains 17 residues. The CDR3 DNA reads as TGTGCCATCAGTGAGCCTTACAGGGGCCGTCAGCCAAACACCATATATTTT. This translates into CAISEPYRGRQPNTIYF.

Here the CDR3 DNA reads TGTGCCAGCAGTGACTATTGGACTAGCGGGAGAAATGAGCAGTTCTTC. It codes for CASSDYWTSGRNEQFF. The chain joins TRBV25-1 to TRBJ2-1; 13 bases match TRBD2. Losses at the gene ends were 3 bases for V and 7 bases for J; bases not matched to a gene: 6. The CDR3 runs to 16 residues. CDR1 and CDR2 (germline): MGHDK, SYGVNS.

The V call is TRBV2, the J call TRBJ2-4; D is undetermined. Germline CDR1 SNHLY, CDR2 FYNNEI. V lost 7 bases to trimming and J lost 2 bases, with 0 bases between them. This CDR3 is 10 amino acids long. CDR3 sequence reads: CASTKNIQYF. CDR3 nucleotide sequence: TGTGCCAGCACCAAAAACATTCAGTACTTC.

The chain carries TRBV6-5 and TRBJ1-3; D unresolved. V was trimmed by 6 bases and J by 0 bases, leaving 12 bases between them. The CDR3 covers 15 residues. CDR1 MNHEY and CDR2 SVGAGI come from the germline V gene. As DNA, the CDR3 is TGTGCCAGCAGATTTAAGGAGTCCTCTGGAAACACCATATATTTT. It yields the protein CASRFKESSGNTIYF.

The chain has TRBV30 and TRBJ1-5, with D uncertain. Germline CDR1 is GTSNPN and CDR2 is SVGIG (reference sequence). The CDR3 is made up of 15 amino acids. The germline V and J ends were trimmed by 0 bases and 0 bases, with 9 bases remaining between them. Here the CDR3 reads CAWSVRGYSNQPQHF. Written as DNA, the CDR3 is TGTGCCTGGAGTGTACGCGGCTATAGCAATCAGCCCCAGCATTTT.

The chain joins TRBV7-9 to TRBJ2-3; a weak D match, TRBD2 (6 bases). V shed 8 bases and J shed 3 bases, with 18 bases lying between them. In germline, CDR1 is SEHNR, CDR2 FQNEAQ (reference sequence). This CDR3 is 15 amino acids long. DNA for the CDR3: TGTGCCAGCGGCCCGACTAGAGTTGGGACAGATACGCAGTATTTT. Residues: CASGPTRVGTDTQYF.

The rearrangement joins TRBV16 to TRBJ1-5, with 10 nucleotides matching TRBD1. The CDR3 contains 15 residues. The V gene's germline CDR1 is KGHSY and CDR2 FQNENV. J was trimmed by 4 bases and V by 2 bases; bases with no gene match: 2. The CDR3 sequence is CASSQVGQGNQPQHF. The DNA of the CDR3 is TGTGCCAGCAGCCAAGTGGGACAGGGGAATCAGCCCCAGCATTTT.

V gene TRBV7-6 combines with J gene TRBJ1-1; D is perhaps TRBD1 (5 bases). Trimming took off 3 bases at V and 4 bases at J, with 12 bases between the two ends. Germline loops: CDR1 SGHVS, CDR2 FNYEAQ. CDR3 size: 14 residues. CDR3 protein: CASSFPQGSTEAFF. Here the CDR3 DNA reads TGTGCCAGCAGCTTCCCTCAGGGAAGCACTGAAGCTTTCTTT.

The CDR3 DNA follows: TGTGCCAGCAGAGGGGACAGAAAGGGGCTCTACACCTTC. Protein sequence: CASRGDRKGLYTF. J is TRBJ1-2 and V is TRBV5-6; 7 bases fit TRBD1. J gave up 10 bases and V 5 bases, and 11 bases lay outside the gene matches. CDR3 length equals 13 residues. Germline lookup yields CDR1 SGHDT and CDR2 YYEEEE.

V and J are TRBV5-1 and TRBJ2-4; no firm D call. Germline V lookup: CDR1 SGHRS, CDR2 YFSETQ. The CDR3 is 15 amino acids. The V gene lost 2 bases and the J gene lost 1 base, with 10 bases spanning the gap. The CDR3 nucleotides read TGCGCCAGCAGCTTCGACGTATCCGCCAAAAACATTCAGTACTTC. It translates to CASSFDVSAKNIQYF. Drawing the rest from reference TRBV5-1 and TRBJ2-4, the complete variable domain is KAGVTQTPRYLIKTRGQQVTLSCSPISGHRSVSWYQQTPGQGLQFLFEYFSETQRNKGNFPGRFSGRQFSNSRSEMNVSTLELGDSALYLCASSFDVSAKNIQYFGAGTRLSVL.

The rearrangement uses TRBV6-4 and TRBJ2-3; D uncertain. Between the trimmed V and J ends, which lost 6 bases and 1 base, there was a span of 8 bases. From germline, CDR1 is MRHNA and CDR2 SNTAGT. The CDR3 covers 13 residues. CDR3: CASSPMGTDTQYF. CDR3 in DNA: TGTGCCAGCAGCCCAATGGGCACAGATACGCAGTATTTT.